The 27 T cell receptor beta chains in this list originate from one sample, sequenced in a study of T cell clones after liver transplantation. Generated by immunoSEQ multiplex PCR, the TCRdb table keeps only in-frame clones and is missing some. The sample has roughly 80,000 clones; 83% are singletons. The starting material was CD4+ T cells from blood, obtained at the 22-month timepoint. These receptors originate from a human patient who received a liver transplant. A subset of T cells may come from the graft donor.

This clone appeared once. The CDR3 loop reads CASSLSQRAYEQYF. The CDR3 DNA sequence: TGTGCCAGCAGTTTATCACAGAGAGCCTACGAGCAGTACTTC. The V call is TRBV27, the J call TRBJ2-7, with D unresolved. The CDR3 extends over 14 amino acids. CDR1 and CDR2 from the germline V gene are MNHEY and SMNVEV (reference sequence). V lost 0 bases to trimming and J lost 2 bases, with 8 bases between them.

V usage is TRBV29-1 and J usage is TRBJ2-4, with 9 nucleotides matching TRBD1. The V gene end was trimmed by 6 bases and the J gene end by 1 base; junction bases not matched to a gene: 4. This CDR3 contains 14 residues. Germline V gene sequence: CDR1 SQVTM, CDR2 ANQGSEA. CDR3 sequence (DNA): TGCAGCGTCCGGGACAGGGAGGCCAAAAACATTCAGTACTTC. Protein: CSVRDREAKNIQYF.

The CDR3 protein is CASSEASLKLGTQYF. In DNA form, the CDR3 reads TGTGCCAGCAGCGAGGCCAGTTTGAAACTGGGGACCCAGTACTTC. J is TRBJ2-5 and V is TRBV2; D remains ambiguous. CDR1 SNHLY and CDR2 FYNNEI come from the germline V gene. CDR3 length: 15 amino acids. Trimming removed 6 bases at V and 7 bases at J, with 21 bases between.

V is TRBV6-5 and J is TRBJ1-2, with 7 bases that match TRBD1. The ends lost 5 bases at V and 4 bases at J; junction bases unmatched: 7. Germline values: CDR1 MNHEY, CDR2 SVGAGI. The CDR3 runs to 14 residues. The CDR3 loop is CASSAPGGLYGYTF. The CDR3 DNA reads TGTGCCAGCAGTGCCCCAGGGGGTCTCTATGGCTACACCTTC.

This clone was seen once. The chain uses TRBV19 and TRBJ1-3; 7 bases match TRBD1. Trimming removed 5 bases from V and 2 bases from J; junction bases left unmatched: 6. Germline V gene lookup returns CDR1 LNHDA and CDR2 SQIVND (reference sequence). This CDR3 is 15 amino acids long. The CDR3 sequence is CASSEDRRAGNTIYF. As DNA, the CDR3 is TGTGCCAGTAGTGAGGACAGGCGGGCTGGAAACACCATATATTTT.

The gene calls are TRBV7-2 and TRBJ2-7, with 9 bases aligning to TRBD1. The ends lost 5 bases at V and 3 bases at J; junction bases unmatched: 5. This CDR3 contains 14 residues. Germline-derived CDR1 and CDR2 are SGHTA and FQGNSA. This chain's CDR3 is CASSRDRGVYEQYF. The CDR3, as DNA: TGTGCCAGCAGCCGAGACAGGGGGGTCTACGAGCAGTACTTC.

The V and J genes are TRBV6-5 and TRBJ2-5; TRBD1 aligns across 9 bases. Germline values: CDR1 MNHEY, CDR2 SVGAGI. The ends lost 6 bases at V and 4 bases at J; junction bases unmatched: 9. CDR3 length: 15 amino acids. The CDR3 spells CASSTTGTGRETQYF. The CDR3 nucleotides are TGTGCCAGCAGCACGACCGGGACAGGGAGAGAGACCCAGTACTTC.

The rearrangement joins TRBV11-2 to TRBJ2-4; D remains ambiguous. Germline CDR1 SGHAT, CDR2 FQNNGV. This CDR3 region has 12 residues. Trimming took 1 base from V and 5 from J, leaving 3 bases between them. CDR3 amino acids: CASSLGENIQYF. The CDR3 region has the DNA TGTGCCAGCAGCTTAGGAGAAAACATTCAGTACTTC.

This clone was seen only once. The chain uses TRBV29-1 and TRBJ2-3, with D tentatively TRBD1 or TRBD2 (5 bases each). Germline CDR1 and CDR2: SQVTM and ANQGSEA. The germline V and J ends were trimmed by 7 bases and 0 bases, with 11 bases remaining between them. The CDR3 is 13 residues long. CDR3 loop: CSDGTSSTDTQYF. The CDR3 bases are TGCAGCGATGGGACGTCTAGCACAGATACGCAGTATTTT.

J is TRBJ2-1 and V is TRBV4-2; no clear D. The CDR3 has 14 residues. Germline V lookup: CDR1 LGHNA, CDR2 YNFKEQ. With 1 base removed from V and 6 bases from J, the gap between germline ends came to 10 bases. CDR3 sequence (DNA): TGTGCCAGCAGCCAAGTCGGTGATAGCAATGAGCAGTTCTTC. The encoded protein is CASSQVGDSNEQFF.

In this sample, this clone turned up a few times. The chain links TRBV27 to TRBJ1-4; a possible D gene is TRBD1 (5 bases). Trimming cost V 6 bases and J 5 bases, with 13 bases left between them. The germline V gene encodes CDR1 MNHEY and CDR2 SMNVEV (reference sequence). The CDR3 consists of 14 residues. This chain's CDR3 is CASRKQVGNEKLFF. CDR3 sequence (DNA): TGTGCCAGCAGAAAACAGGTGGGAAATGAAAAACTGTTTTTT.

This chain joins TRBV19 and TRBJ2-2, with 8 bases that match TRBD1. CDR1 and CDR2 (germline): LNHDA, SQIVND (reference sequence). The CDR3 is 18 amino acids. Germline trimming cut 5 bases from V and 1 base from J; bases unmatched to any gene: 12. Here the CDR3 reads CASSQPSSGTGNTGELFF. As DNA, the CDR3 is TGTGCCAGTAGTCAACCTTCGTCCGGGACAGGGAACACCGGGGAGCTGTTTTTT.

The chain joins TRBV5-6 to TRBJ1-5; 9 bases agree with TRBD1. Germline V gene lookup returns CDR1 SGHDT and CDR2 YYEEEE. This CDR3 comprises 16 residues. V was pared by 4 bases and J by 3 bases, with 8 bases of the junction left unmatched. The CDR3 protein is CASSLTDRGSNQPQHF. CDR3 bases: TGTGCCAGCAGCCTGACGGACAGGGGTTCCAATCAGCCCCAGCATTTT.

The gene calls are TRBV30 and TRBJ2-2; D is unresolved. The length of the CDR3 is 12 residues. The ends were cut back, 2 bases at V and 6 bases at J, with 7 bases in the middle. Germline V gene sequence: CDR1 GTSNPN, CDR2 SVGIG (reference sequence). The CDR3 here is CAWSRRSGELFF. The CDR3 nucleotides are TGTGCCTGGAGTCGACGTTCCGGGGAGCTGTTTTTT.

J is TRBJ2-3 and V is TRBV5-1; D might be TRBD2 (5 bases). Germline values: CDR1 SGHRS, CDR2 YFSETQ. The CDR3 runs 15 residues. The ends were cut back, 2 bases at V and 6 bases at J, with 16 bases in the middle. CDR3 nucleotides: TGCGCCAGCAGCTTTGACGGGAAAACCGGGGATACGCAGTATTTT. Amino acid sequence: CASSFDGKTGDTQYF.

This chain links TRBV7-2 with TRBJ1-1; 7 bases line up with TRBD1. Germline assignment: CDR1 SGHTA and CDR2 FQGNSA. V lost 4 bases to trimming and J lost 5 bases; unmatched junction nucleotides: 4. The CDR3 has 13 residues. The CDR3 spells CASSYHRGTEAFF. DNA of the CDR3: TGTGCCAGCAGCTACCACAGGGGTACTGAAGCTTTCTTT.

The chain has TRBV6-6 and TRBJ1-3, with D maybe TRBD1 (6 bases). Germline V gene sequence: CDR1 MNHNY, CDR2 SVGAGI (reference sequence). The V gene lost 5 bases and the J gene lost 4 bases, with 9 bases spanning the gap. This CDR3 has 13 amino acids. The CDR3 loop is CASSTGFGNTIYF. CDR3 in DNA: TGTGCCAGCAGTACAGGGTTCGGAAACACCATATATTTT.

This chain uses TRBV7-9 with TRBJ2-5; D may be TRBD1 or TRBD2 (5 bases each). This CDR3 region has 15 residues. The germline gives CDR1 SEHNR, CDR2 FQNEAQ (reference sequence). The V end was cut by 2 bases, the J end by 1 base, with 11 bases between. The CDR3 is CASSLIWGPQETQYF. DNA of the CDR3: TGTGCCAGCAGCTTAATTTGGGGACCCCAAGAGACCCAGTACTTC.

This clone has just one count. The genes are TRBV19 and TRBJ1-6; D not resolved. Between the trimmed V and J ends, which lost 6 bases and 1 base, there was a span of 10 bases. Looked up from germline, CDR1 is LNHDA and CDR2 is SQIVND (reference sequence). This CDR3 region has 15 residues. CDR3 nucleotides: TGTGCCAGTAGGAGCCGGGAATCCTATAATTCACCCCTCCACTTT. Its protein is CASRSRESYNSPLHF.

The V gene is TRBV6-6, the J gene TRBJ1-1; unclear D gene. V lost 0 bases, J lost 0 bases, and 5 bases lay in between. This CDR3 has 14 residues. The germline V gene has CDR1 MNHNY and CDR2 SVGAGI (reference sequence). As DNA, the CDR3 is TGTGCCAGCAGTTACTCGGTTCTGAACACTGAAGCTTTCTTT. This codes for CASSYSVLNTEAFF.

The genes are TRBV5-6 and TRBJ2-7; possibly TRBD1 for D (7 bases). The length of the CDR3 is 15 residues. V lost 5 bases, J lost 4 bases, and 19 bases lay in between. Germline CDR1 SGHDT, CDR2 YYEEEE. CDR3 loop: CASRGRAGQRYEQYF. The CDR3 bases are TGTGCCAGCAGGGGACGGGCGGGACAGCGATACGAGCAGTACTTC.

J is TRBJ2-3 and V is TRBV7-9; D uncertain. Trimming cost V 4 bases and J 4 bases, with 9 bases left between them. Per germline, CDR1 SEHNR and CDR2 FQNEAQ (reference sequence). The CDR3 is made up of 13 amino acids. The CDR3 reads CASSSAIADTQYF. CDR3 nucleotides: TGTGCCAGCAGCTCCGCTATAGCAGATACGCAGTATTTT.

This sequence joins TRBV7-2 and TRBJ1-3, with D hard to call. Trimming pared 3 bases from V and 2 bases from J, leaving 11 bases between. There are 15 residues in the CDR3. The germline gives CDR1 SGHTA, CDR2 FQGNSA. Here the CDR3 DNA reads TGTGCCAGCAGCTTGACCCTGGACCCTGGAAACACCATATATTTT. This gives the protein CASSLTLDPGNTIYF.

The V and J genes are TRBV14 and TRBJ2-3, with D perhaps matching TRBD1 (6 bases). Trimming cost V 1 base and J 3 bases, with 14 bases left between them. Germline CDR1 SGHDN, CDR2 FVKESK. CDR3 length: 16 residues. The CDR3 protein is CASSQGGLKGTDTQYF. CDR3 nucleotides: TGTGCCAGCAGCCAAGGGGGGCTCAAGGGAACAGATACGCAGTATTTT.

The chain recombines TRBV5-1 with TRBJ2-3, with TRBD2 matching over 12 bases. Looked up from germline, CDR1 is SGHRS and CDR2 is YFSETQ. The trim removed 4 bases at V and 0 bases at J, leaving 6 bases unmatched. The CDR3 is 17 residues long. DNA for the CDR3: TGCGCCAGCAGCCCGACTAGCGGGGGACCTAGCACAGATACGCAGTATTTT. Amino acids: CASSPTSGGPSTDTQYF.

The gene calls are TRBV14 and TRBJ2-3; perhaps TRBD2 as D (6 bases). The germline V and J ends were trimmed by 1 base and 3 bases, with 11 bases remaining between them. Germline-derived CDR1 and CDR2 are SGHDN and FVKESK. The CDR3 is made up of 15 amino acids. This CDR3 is CASSQGSGRTDTQYF. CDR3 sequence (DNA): TGTGCCAGCAGCCAAGGTAGCGGAAGAACAGATACGCAGTATTTT.

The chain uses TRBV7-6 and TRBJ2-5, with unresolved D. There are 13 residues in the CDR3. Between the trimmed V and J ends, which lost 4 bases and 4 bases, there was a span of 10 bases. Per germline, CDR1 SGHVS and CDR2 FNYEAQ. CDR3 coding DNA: TGTGCCAGCAGCTCAGTTAGTTTAGAGACCCAGTACTTC. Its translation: CASSSVSLETQYF.